The 26 T cell receptor beta chains listed next were all sequenced from one sample in a study of T cell responses to AZD1222 COVID-19 vaccine. The repertoire was sequenced with immunoSEQ multiplex PCR; TCRdb's copy has only in-frame clones and lacks some. The data show 150,000 to 200,000 clones, with under 95% seen just once and around 1.3% held by the top ten. The sample consisted of peripheral blood, taken on day 0 of AZD1222 vaccination. The receptors come from an adult in good health.

This clone has a handful of counts. V and J are TRBV2 and TRBJ2-2; TRBD2 agrees at 12 bases. The germline V gene has CDR1 SNHLY and CDR2 FYNNEI. This CDR3 has 15 residues. Losses at the gene ends were 7 bases for V and 3 bases for J; bases not matched to a gene: 3. The CDR3 DNA sequence: TGTGCCAGCACCGGACTAGCGGGGTACACCGGGGAGCTGTTTTTT. Amino acid sequence: CASTGLAGYTGELFF.

DNA of the CDR3: TGTGCCAGCAGCGTTAGTCTGAACACTGAAGCTTTCTTT. It codes for CASSVSLNTEAFF. V is TRBV9 and J is TRBJ1-1, with D unclear. The CDR3 sequence is 13 residues long. Trimming pared 2 bases from V and 0 bases from J, leaving 5 bases between. The germline V gene has CDR1 SGDLS and CDR2 YYNGEE.

This clone appeared a single time. The rearrangement links TRBV4-2 to TRBJ2-1; no definite D call. This CDR3 is 20 amino acids long. The germline gives CDR1 LGHNA, CDR2 YNFKEQ. Trimming left V 0 bases short and J 0 bases short, with 21 bases between. For the CDR3, the DNA is TGTGCCAGCAGCCAAGACCTTCTGGTAGGCGGAGAGAGCTCCTACAATGAGCAGTTCTTC. Translated: CASSQDLLVGGESSYNEQFF.

The V and J genes are TRBV28 and TRBJ2-1; 8 bases are shared with TRBD1. V was pared by 4 bases and J by 1 base, with 6 bases of the junction left unmatched. CDR1 MDHEN and CDR2 SYDVKM come from the germline V gene. CDR3 length: 16 residues. The CDR3 loop is CASSSQGAPSYNEQFF. As DNA, the CDR3 is TGTGCCAGCAGTTCCCAGGGGGCCCCATCCTACAATGAGCAGTTCTTC.

The chain links TRBV30 to TRBJ1-2; D is ambiguous. The CDR3 covers 14 residues. CDR1 and CDR2 (germline): GTSNPN, SVGIG (reference sequence). V dropped 5 bases and J dropped 7 bases, with 20 bases sitting between them. CDR3 residues: CAWDLGHSSLGYTF. DNA for the CDR3: TGTGCCTGGGACCTCGGGCATAGCTCTCTTGGCTACACCTTC.

J is TRBJ1-4 and V is TRBV2; possible D gene TRBD1, 6 bases. The CDR3 is 13 amino acids. V was pared by 10 bases and J by 8 bases, with 17 bases between. Germline CDR1 SNHLY, CDR2 FYNNEI. The CDR3 DNA reads TGTGCCAACAGGGCCGGGGTCGTCGAAAAACTGTTTTTT. Translated, it gives CANRAGVVEKLFF.

This chain links TRBV25-1 with TRBJ1-2, with a tentative D call TRBD1 (6 bases). The CDR3 has 12 amino acids. The germline gives CDR1 MGHDK, CDR2 SYGVNS. Trimming stripped 3 bases from V and 5 bases from J, with 7 bases between. CDR3 nucleotide sequence: TGTGCCAGCAGTGACAGGGGTTATGGCTACACCTTC. This sequence encodes CASSDRGYGYTF.

This chain links TRBV2 with TRBJ1-3; D is ambiguous. Germline V gives CDR1 SNHLY, CDR2 FYNNEI. The CDR3 covers 14 residues. With 5 bases removed from V and 4 bases from J, the gap between germline ends came to 12 bases. Here the CDR3 reads CASSPLQPGNTIYF. The CDR3 coding sequence is TGTGCCAGCAGTCCCCTTCAGCCCGGAAACACCATATATTTT.

The chain employs TRBV11-2 and TRBJ2-1; TRBD1 might be the D (5 bases). The germline gives CDR1 SGHAT, CDR2 FQNNGV. V was trimmed by 6 bases and J by 3 bases, leaving 15 bases between them. This CDR3 is built from 15 residues. Written as DNA, the CDR3 is TGTGCCAGCAGGTTACAGGATATCGTCTACAATGAGCAGTTCTTC. Amino acids: CASRLQDIVYNEQFF.

The V and J genes are TRBV28 and TRBJ1-5, with 7 bases aligning to TRBD1. Germline CDR1 MDHEN, CDR2 SYDVKM. The CDR3 extends over 15 amino acids. With 6 bases clipped from V and 4 bases from J, the junction kept 9 bases outside the gene matches. The chain's CDR3 is CASRDPGTENQPQHF. CDR3 nucleotide sequence: TGTGCCAGCAGGGACCCCGGGACAGAAAATCAGCCCCAGCATTTT.

This sequence joins TRBV7-2 and TRBJ1-5; the D is unclear. V was pared by 5 bases and J by 2 bases, with 10 bases between. The V gene's germline CDR1 is SGHTA and CDR2 FQGNSA. There are 14 residues in the CDR3. The CDR3, as DNA: TGTGCCAGCAGCCCAAACTTGGGCAATCAGCCCCAGCATTTT. This codes for CASSPNLGNQPQHF.

This clone occurred a few times. The chain carries TRBV18 and TRBJ1-1; D gene unclear. Trimming stripped 2 bases from V and 11 bases from J, with 18 bases between. This CDR3 region has 14 residues. Germline CDR1 is KGHSH and CDR2 is LQKENI. CDR3 nucleotide sequence: TGTGCCAGCTCACCAGACGACGGCGCCCAGTTGGCTTTCTTT. Its protein product is CASSPDDGAQLAFF. Using reference TRBV18 and TRBJ1-1 for the parts outside the CDR3, the full variable domain is NAGVMQNPRHLVRRRGQEARLRCSPMKGHSHVYWYRQLPEEGLKFMVYLQKENIIDESGMPKERFSAEFPKEGPSILRIQQVVRGDSAAYFCASSPDDGAQLAFFGQGTRLTVV.

The sample holds one count of this clone. This chain connects TRBV7-2 to TRBJ1-2, with 9 bases that match TRBD1. Per the germline V gene, CDR1 is SGHTA and CDR2 is FQGNSA. The V and J ends lost 2 bases and 0 bases, in that order; junction bases with no gene match: 1. The CDR3 consists of 15 residues. DNA of the CDR3: TGTGCCAGCAGCTTAAGGGACAGGGCTAACTATGGCTACACCTTC. This encodes CASSLRDRANYGYTF.

V gene TRBV7-3 combines with J gene TRBJ2-1, with D possibly TRBD2 on 6 matching bases. V was clipped by 2 bases and J by 5 bases, with 7 bases between them. In germline, CDR1 is SGHTA, CDR2 FQGTGA. CDR3 length: 13 residues. CDR3 DNA sequence: TGTGCCAGCAGCTTAGCGGGAAACAATGAGCAGTTCTTC. It translates to CASSLAGNNEQFF.

The genes are TRBV6-5 and TRBJ1-1; 8 nucleotides agree with TRBD1. Germline CDR1 MNHEY, CDR2 SVGAGI. Trimming took 9 bases from V and 2 from J; bases not matched to a gene: 11. This CDR3 has 15 amino acids. In nucleotides, the CDR3 is TGTGCCAGTCACCCCTTGACAGGGGCTAACACTGAAGCTTTCTTT. Protein sequence: CASHPLTGANTEAFF.

This chain connects TRBV7-3 to TRBJ1-2; 10 bases line up with TRBD1. Germline V gene data show CDR1 as SGHTA and CDR2 as FQGTGA. The CDR3 has 15 residues. V was pared by 5 bases and J by 4 bases, with 7 bases of the junction left unmatched. As DNA, the CDR3 is TGTGCCAGCAGCCCCGGGACAGGGGAGATCTATGGCTACACCTTC. Translated, it gives CASSPGTGEIYGYTF.

This chain uses TRBV28 with TRBJ1-1; D ambiguous. V lost 5 bases and J lost 0, with 16 bases in between. There are 16 residues in the CDR3. Germline CDR1 MDHEN, CDR2 SYDVKM. The CDR3 nucleotides read TGTGCCAGCAGTCAGGTTGGTTGGCAGTTGAACACTGAAGCTTTCTTT. This sequence encodes CASSQVGWQLNTEAFF.

The chain joins TRBV3-1 (or the pseudogene TRBV3-2) to TRBJ1-1; TRBD1 matches 10 bases. V lost 5 bases to trimming and J lost 4 bases; unmatched junction nucleotides: 10. The CDR3 is made up of 16 amino acids. Germline CDR1 is LGHDT and CDR2 is YNNKEL (reference sequence). CDR3 region: CASSSGQGVWGTEAFF. The CDR3 DNA sequence: TGTGCCAGCAGCAGTGGACAGGGGGTTTGGGGCACTGAAGCTTTCTTT.

The V call is TRBV27, the J call TRBJ2-6; D possibly corresponds to TRBD2 (6 bases). CDR3 length equals 15 residues. Germline V lookup: CDR1 MNHEY, CDR2 SMNVEV (reference sequence). V was trimmed by 6 bases and J by 2 bases, leaving 11 bases between them. The CDR3 DNA follows: TGTGCCAGCAGGGGCCCGGGGGCTGGGGCCAACGTCCTGACTTTC. Translating gives CASRGPGAGANVLTF.

The chain joins TRBV28 to TRBJ1-1; D remains unclear. The CDR3 loop spans 12 amino acids. Germline loops: CDR1 MDHEN, CDR2 SYDVKM. Trimming cost V 3 bases and J 5 bases, with 7 bases left between them. CDR3 DNA: TGTGCCAGCAGTTTGGACGCGACTGAAGCTTTCTTT. This codes for CASSLDATEAFF.

The chain employs TRBV12-3 or TRBV12-4 and TRBJ2-3; D is ambiguous. V was shortened by 3 bases and J by 5 bases, with 9 bases between the two germline ends. The CDR3 runs to 13 residues. CDR3 region: CASSLTAQDTQYF. The CDR3 coding sequence is TGTGCCAGCAGTTTGACCGCACAAGATACGCAGTATTTT.

The rearrangement joins TRBV2 to TRBJ2-7; 8 nucleotides agree with TRBD2. CDR1 is SNHLY and CDR2 is FYNNEI in the germline V gene. The V gene end was trimmed by 8 bases and the J gene end by 4 bases; junction bases not matched to a gene: 13. CDR3 length: 15 residues. Written as DNA, the CDR3 is TGTGCCAGCCTTAGACCGGAGCGGGGGCCTTACGAGCAGTACTTC. It specifies CASLRPERGPYEQYF.

The chain recombines TRBV6-2 or TRBV6-3 with TRBJ1-6; D is undetermined. Germline V gene sequence: CDR1 MNHEY, CDR2 SVGEGT. V was shortened by 0 bases and J by 5 bases, with 11 bases between the two germline ends. The CDR3 length is 16 residues. The CDR3 reads CASSYSVTANNSPLHF. CDR3 DNA sequence: TGTGCCAGCAGTTACTCTGTGACGGCGAATAATTCACCCCTCCACTTT.

The genes are TRBV19 and TRBJ2-3, with a tentative D call TRBD1 (5 bases). V was cut by 3 bases and J by 0 bases, with 13 bases left in between. The CDR3 spans 16 residues. CDR1 and CDR2 (germline): LNHDA, SQIVND (reference sequence). CDR3 sequence reads: CASSIRADTSTDTQYF. The CDR3 DNA is TGTGCCAGTAGTATCAGGGCAGATACTAGCACAGATACGCAGTATTTT.

The chain uses TRBV7-8 and TRBJ2-7, with TRBD2 matching 7 bases. This CDR3 region has 16 residues. Germline V gene data show CDR1 as SGHVS and CDR2 as FQNEAQ. Trimming removed 5 bases from V and 0 bases from J; junction bases left unmatched: 10. CDR3 nucleotide sequence: TGTGCCAGCAGCCCCGAGGGAGGGTGGAGCTCCTACGAGCAGTACTTC. Its protein is CASSPEGGWSSYEQYF.

This clone was detected once. V is TRBV10-2 and J is TRBJ2-2; 8 bases are a match to TRBD2. The CDR3 is made up of 18 amino acids. Per the germline V gene, CDR1 is WSHSY and CDR2 is SAAADI. V shed 5 bases and J 3 bases; nucleotides not matched to a gene: 14. As DNA, the CDR3 is TGCGCCAGCAGTCCCCCCCCGGGAGGGCAGGGATACACCGGGGAGCTGTTTTTT. Translated: CASSPPPGGQGYTGELFF.